One sample yielded the 7 T cell receptor beta chains listed below, sequenced in a study of T cells after yellow fever vaccination. TCRdb itself ran the 5' RACE reads through MiXCR, one entry per CDR3 protein. The sample has fewer than 350,000 distinct CDR3 sequences, about 4.5% seen once. The material was PBMCs, obtained 15 days after the yellow fever booster vaccination. These receptors were taken from a man younger than 30 who received the YFV17D yellow fever vaccine.

The rearrangement links TRBV7-9 to TRBJ1-1; D remains unclear. This CDR3 is built from 12 residues. CDR1 and CDR2 from the germline V gene are SEHNR and FQNEAQ (reference sequence). V was clipped by 7 bases and J by 4 bases, with 10 bases between them. The CDR3 DNA sequence: TGTGCCAGCACGGGGTTGGTCACTGAAGCTTTCTTT. Translating it yields CASTGLVTEAFF.

There are a few counts of this clonotype. The V call is TRBV6-2 or TRBV6-3, the J call TRBJ1-2; D possibly corresponds to TRBD1 (6 bases). Germline CDR1 MNHEY, CDR2 SVGEGT. The CDR3 totals 17 residues. The germline V and J ends were trimmed by 2 bases and 4 bases, with 20 bases remaining between them. In DNA, the CDR3 is TGTGCCAGCAGTTACCCTACCTCGACAGGACCTTTCTATGGCTACACCTTC. Translation gives CASSYPTSTGPFYGYTF.

Many counts were recorded for this clonotype. The rearrangement joins TRBV7-2 to TRBJ2-1, with D unresolved. The germline V gene encodes CDR1 SGHTA and CDR2 FQGNSA. Trimming shortened V by 2 bases and J by 3 bases, and 5 bases separated the two germline ends. The CDR3 spans 13 residues. The CDR3 DNA reads as TGTGCCAGCAGCTTAAGCCGCTACAATGAGCAGTTCTTC. It translates to CASSLSRYNEQFF.

V and J are TRBV28 and TRBJ2-2; D is unclear. The CDR3 runs to 13 residues. The V and J ends lost 3 bases and 6 bases respectively, with 8 bases between them. Germline CDR1 and CDR2: MDHEN and SYDVKM. The CDR3 is CASSFAVAGELFF. CDR3 in DNA: TGTGCCAGCAGTTTCGCCGTCGCCGGGGAGCTGTTTTTT.

The genes are TRBV4-3 and TRBJ1-5; D might be TRBD1 (6 bases). Looked up from germline, CDR1 is LGHNA and CDR2 is YSLEER. Trimming removed 0 bases from V and 1 base from J, with 13 bases in between. This CDR3 region has 17 residues. CDR3 coding DNA: TGCGCCAGCAGCCAAGATTCATCCGGGGGCAGCAATCAGCCCCAGCATTTT. Translated: CASSQDSSGGSNQPQHF.

J is TRBJ1-1 and V is TRBV29-1; D ambiguous. The ends were cut back, 4 bases at V and 4 bases at J, with 7 bases in the middle. This CDR3 is built from 11 residues. Germline values: CDR1 SQVTM, CDR2 ANQGSEA. The CDR3 DNA reads as TGCAGCGTTGTAAGGGCCACTGAAGCTTTCTTT. Amino acids: CSVVRATEAFF. The whole variable domain, filled in from reference TRBV29-1 and TRBJ1-1, reads SAVISQKPSRDICQRGTSLTIQCQVDSQVTMMFWYRQQPGQSLTLIATANQGSEATYESGFVIDKFPISRPNLTFSTLTVSNMSPEDSSIYLCSVVRATEAFFGQGTRLTVV.

In its sample, this clonotype was seen many times. The chain carries TRBV7-2 and TRBJ1-1, with D maybe TRBD1 (5 bases). V was pared by 6 bases and J by 1 base, with 9 bases between. Germline CDR1 SGHTA, CDR2 FQGNSA. The CDR3 runs 13 residues. As DNA, the CDR3 is TGTGCCAGCAGACCTCAGGGGAACACTGAAGCTTTCTTT. Translation: CASRPQGNTEAFF.